Each of the 5 T cell receptor beta chains below was sequenced from the same sample in a study of CD8+CD57+ T cells in acquired aplastic anemia. Profiles of TCR beta VDJ and CDR3 were generated from a genomic DNA template. TCRdb processed the reads anew with MiXCR; each CDR3 protein has one entry. Of under 200,000 distinct CDR3 sequences listed, about 64% were seen once; the top ten hold 35% to 60%. For sequencing, patients were chosen who had shown expansion of CD8+CD57+ cells by flow cytometry. The material sequenced was sorted CD4+, CD8+, or CD8+CD57+ T cells (not recorded which) from PBMCs. The receptors were gathered from a human donor with aplastic anemia.

This clonotype was observed a handful of times. This chain uses TRBV10-3 with TRBJ1-5; D is unresolved. This CDR3 comprises 15 residues. V was cut by 0 bases and J by 4 bases, with 10 bases left in between. CDR1 and CDR2 (germline): ENHRY, SYGVKD. In nucleotides, the CDR3 is TGTGCCATCAGTGAGTCTGGCAGCCTGAATCAGCCCCAGCATTTT. Its protein product is CAISESGSLNQPQHF.

This chain uses TRBV20-1 with TRBJ1-2; the D is unclear. This CDR3 spans 12 amino acids. CDR1 and CDR2 from the germline V gene are DFQATT and SNEGSKA (reference sequence). V was trimmed by 0 bases and J by 3 bases, leaving 5 bases between them. This CDR3 reads CSAREEYYGYTF. In DNA, the CDR3 is TGCAGTGCTAGAGAGGAGTACTATGGCTACACCTTC.

J is TRBJ2-1 and V is TRBV5-1; TRBD2 aligns across 9 bases. The CDR3 runs to 16 residues. The ends lost 4 bases at V and 6 bases at J; junction bases unmatched: 11. CDR1 is SGHRS, CDR2 YFSETQ, per germline. The CDR3 bases are TGCGCCAGCAGCCTCAGGGTCGCGGGAGGGACCAATGAGCAGTTCTTC. Amino acid sequence: CASSLRVAGGTNEQFF.

The V call is TRBV20-1, the J call TRBJ2-5; D might be TRBD1 or TRBD2, each matching 5 bases. This CDR3 has 15 residues. The germline V gene has CDR1 DFQATT and CDR2 SNEGSKA (reference sequence). Deletions cut 5 bases from V and 5 bases from J, with 21 bases between. Here the CDR3 DNA reads TGCAGTGCTGACCGCGGTCTGGGGGAGTGGGAGACCCAGTACTTC. Its protein is CSADRGLGEWETQYF.

The rearrangement links TRBV19 to TRBJ1-5; D might be TRBD1 (6 bases). V was shortened by 3 bases and J by 5 bases, with 20 bases between the two germline ends. This CDR3 region has 17 residues. Germline CDR1 is LNHDA and CDR2 is SQIVND (reference sequence). The DNA of the CDR3 is TGTGCCAGTAGTATGGTAGGGTATGGGACAAACGATCAGCCCCAGCATTTT. Translation gives CASSMVGYGTNDQPQHF.